The entry below gives a single T cell receptor (beta chain) sequence along with its context. Its antigen is not identified. Naive CD8 cells were CD45RO-negative, positively selected for CCR7, excluding terminally differentiated effector memory CD45RA+ cells. Donors comprised healthy HIV-negative adults lacking recent acute infections or vaccinations. Sequencing was performed with immunoSEQ multiplex PCR; in TCRdb, only in-frame clones are kept and a portion is missing. The sample has about 680,000 clones, about 90% seen once. These data belong to a study of shared clonotypes between healthy human individuals. The wider study: The plates for each donor numbered three CD4 naive, three CD4 memory, two CD8 naive and one CD8 memory. Whole-study results and caveats: Represented genetic and exposure-history diversity was restricted by having few donors. The study found roughly 5% of naive CD4 clonotypes shared across four donors.

The CDR3 runs to 11 residues. Germline loops: CDR1 MNHEY, CDR2 SMNVEV (reference sequence). Trimming pared 8 bases from V and 5 bases from J, leaving 9 bases between. Input material: naive CD8+ T cells sorted from blood. The genes are TRBV27 and TRBJ1-2; D is ambiguous. This clonotype was sampled from a young man in good health. As DNA, the CDR3 is TGTGCCAGCGGATTAAAGTATGGCTACACCTTC. Encoded protein: CASGLKYGYTF.